The 32 T cell receptor beta chains reported below all come from one sample, sequenced in a study of blood T cell repertoires in COVID-19. The data were produced by immunoSEQ multiplex PCR, yet TCRdb's version contains in-frame clones alone and is incomplete. The repertoire holds fewer than 200,000 clones, with approximately 90% as singletons. Sequencing was performed on peripheral blood. The receptors shown here come from a man between 18 and 29 years old who had recovered from COVID-19.

This chain joins TRBV5-1 and TRBJ2-3; 8 bases map to TRBD2. The CDR3 runs to 15 residues. CDR1 and CDR2 (germline): SGHRS, YFSETQ. Trimming removed 4 bases from V and 2 bases from J; junction bases left unmatched: 6. The CDR3 sequence is CASSPRGGITDTQYF. As DNA, the CDR3 is TGCGCCAGCAGCCCCCGGGGGGGGATCACAGATACGCAGTATTTT.

This chain uses TRBV4-1 with TRBJ1-2; tentative D call: TRBD1 (6 bases). The CDR3 contains 15 residues. Germline CDR1 MGHRA, CDR2 YSYEKL. The V end lost 1 base, the J end lost 5 bases, and 14 bases lay between the germline ends. Written as DNA, the CDR3 is TGCGCCAGCAGCCAAGGGACAGCCAATCCTTATGGCTACACCTTC. Its translation: CASSQGTANPYGYTF.

This clone was seen more than once but under ten times. The J gene is TRBJ2-5, the V gene TRBV5-4; 8 bases are shared with TRBD1. This CDR3 is built from 13 residues. J gave up 7 bases and V 4 bases, and 6 bases lay outside the gene matches. CDR1 SGHNT and CDR2 YYREEE come from the germline V gene (reference sequence). The CDR3 nucleotides read TGTGCCAGCAGCCTGGACAGGGATGGGACCCAGTACTTC. Protein product: CASSLDRDGTQYF.

V usage is TRBV5-6 and J usage is TRBJ2-2; the D gene is possibly TRBD1 (6 bases). This CDR3 is 15 amino acids long. CDR1 and CDR2 from the germline V gene are SGHDT and YYEEEE. Trimming left V 1 base short and J 8 bases short, with 15 bases between. CDR3 protein: CASSLQTGVEGELFF. The CDR3 DNA sequence: TGTGCCAGCAGCTTGCAGACAGGCGTAGAGGGGGAGCTGTTTTTT.

The chain combines TRBV5-5 with TRBJ1-6; 7 bases are shared with TRBD1. Germline V CDR1 and CDR2: SGHKS, YYEKEE (reference sequence). This CDR3 spans 16 amino acids. Unmatched junction bases numbered 9, after V lost 0 bases and J lost 9 bases. CDR3 loop: CASSLEFGRGSSPLHF. The DNA for the CDR3 is TGTGCCAGCAGCTTGGAATTCGGCAGGGGGTCTTCACCCCTCCACTTT.

The rearrangement links TRBV28 to TRBJ1-2; TRBD1 matches 9 bases. Germline CDR1 reads MDHEN; CDR2 reads SYDVKM. J gave up 8 bases and V 3 bases, and 10 bases lay outside the gene matches. The CDR3 has 15 residues. The CDR3 protein is CASSFRRGQGVGYTF. In DNA form, the CDR3 reads TGTGCCAGCAGTTTCCGCCGGGGACAGGGAGTGGGCTACACCTTC.

The chain joins TRBV14 to TRBJ1-4, with 8 positions matching TRBD1. The V gene end was trimmed by 1 base and the J gene end by 5 bases; junction bases not matched to a gene: 3. The CDR3 covers 15 residues. CDR1 and CDR2 (germline): SGHDN, FVKESK. The CDR3 bases are TGTGCCAGCAGCCAAGCAACAGGGGGGAATGAAAAACTGTTTTTT. Its translation is CASSQATGGNEKLFF.

The genes are TRBV5-1 and TRBJ1-1, with D possibly matching TRBD1 (6 bases). Germline CDR1 SGHRS, CDR2 YFSETQ. The CDR3 covers 15 residues. V lost 4 bases and J lost 5, with 18 bases in between. The chain's CDR3 is CASSIGDTLLTEAFF. CDR3 DNA sequence: TGCGCCAGCAGCATTGGGGACACCCTTTTGACTGAAGCTTTCTTT.

V and J are TRBV2 and TRBJ1-5, with D possibly being TRBD1 (6 bases). CDR1 and CDR2 (germline): SNHLY, FYNNEI. The CDR3 has 14 residues. Deletions cut 6 bases from V and 3 bases from J, with 12 bases between. CDR3 DNA sequence: TGTGCCAGCAGAGTGACAGGATTCAATCAGCCCCAGCATTTT. It encodes CASRVTGFNQPQHF.

This clone was detected once. The V call is TRBV28, the J call TRBJ2-6; D perhaps matches TRBD1 (5 bases). This CDR3 has 17 amino acids. CDR1 and CDR2 from the germline V gene are MDHEN and SYDVKM. The V end lost 6 bases, the J end lost 2 bases, and 17 bases lay between the germline ends. The CDR3 nucleotides are TGTGCCAGCAGCTCAGGGATTAGGTGGCCTGGGGCCAACGTCCTGACTTTC. Protein sequence: CASSSGIRWPGANVLTF.

J is TRBJ2-1 and V is TRBV28; no clear D. CDR1 and CDR2 (germline): MDHEN, SYDVKM. The CDR3 is 11 amino acids. The V gene lost 1 base and the J gene lost 10 bases, with 5 bases spanning the gap. The CDR3 DNA reads TGTGCCAGCAGTTTATCCAGGGAGCAGTTCTTC. Translating gives CASSLSREQFF. Full variable domain (rest looked up from reference TRBV28 and TRBJ2-1): DVKVTQSSRYLVKRTGEKVFLECVQDMDHENMFWYRQDPGLGLRLIYFSYDVKMKEKGDIPEGYSVSREKKERFSLILESASTNQTSMYLCASSLSREQFFGPGTRLTVL.

This sequence joins TRBV4-1 and TRBJ2-1, with 14 nucleotides matching TRBD2. Germline-derived CDR1 and CDR2 are MGHRA and YSYEKL. The J segment lost 7 bases and the V segment lost 2 bases, leaving 4 bases of the junction unmatched. The length of the CDR3 is 16 residues. The CDR3 is CASSQTGTSGRNEQFF. CDR3 DNA: TGCGCCAGCAGCCAAACCGGGACTAGCGGGAGAAATGAGCAGTTCTTC.

The chain joins TRBV10-3 to TRBJ2-1; 10 nucleotides line up with TRBD2. V was pared by 2 bases and J by 3 bases, with 4 bases of the junction left unmatched. From germline, CDR1 is ENHRY and CDR2 SYGVKD. The CDR3 has 16 amino acids. This CDR3 is CAISETLAGDYNEQFF. For the CDR3, the DNA is TGTGCCATCAGTGAGACGCTAGCGGGAGACTACAATGAGCAGTTCTTC.

The CDR3 sequence is CASSLGAGVIYEQYF. CDR3 nucleotides: TGTGCCAGCAGCTTAGGGGCAGGGGTTATCTACGAGCAGTACTTC. The rearrangement joins TRBV7-6 to TRBJ2-7, with D possibly TRBD1 on 6 matching bases. CDR1 SGHVS and CDR2 FNYEAQ come from the germline V gene. The CDR3 consists of 15 residues. Trimming stripped 1 base from V and 3 bases from J, with 13 bases between.

The chain recombines TRBV24-1 with TRBJ2-3; the D is unclear. Germline CDR1 and CDR2: KGHDR and SFDVKD. CDR3 length equals 14 residues. V dropped 5 bases and J dropped 0 bases, with 8 bases sitting between them. CDR3 DNA sequence: TGTGCCACCAGTGCAGCGTCTAGCACAGATACGCAGTATTTT. This encodes CATSAASSTDTQYF.

The genes are TRBV20-1 and TRBJ2-1; TRBD2 matches 8 bases. The CDR3 totals 14 residues. Germline V lookup: CDR1 DFQATT, CDR2 SNEGSKA (reference sequence). The ends lost 3 bases at V and 9 bases at J; junction bases unmatched: 10. The CDR3 coding sequence is TGCAGTGCTAGTTCCGGGAGGGCCACCGGTGAGCAGTTCTTC. It translates to CSASSGRATGEQFF.

V and J are TRBV4-3 and TRBJ2-6, with 8 bases aligning to TRBD1. This CDR3 is 18 amino acids long. Germline assignment: CDR1 LGHNA and CDR2 YSLEER. Trimming at V came to 3 bases and at J to 2 bases, leaving 9 bases not matched to a gene. As DNA, the CDR3 is TGCGCCAGCAGCCACCCGGGACAGGCCCAACCTGGGGCCAACGTCCTGACTTTC. Residues: CASSHPGQAQPGANVLTF.

This clone showed up just once. The V gene is TRBV30, the J gene TRBJ1-1; D possibly corresponds to TRBD1 (6 bases). The V gene's germline CDR1 is GTSNPN and CDR2 SVGIG (reference sequence). CDR3 size: 15 residues. Trimming stripped 5 bases from V and 0 bases from J, with 16 bases between. The CDR3 nucleotides read TGTGCCTGGGACAGGTCAGTCCTTATGAACACTGAAGCTTTCTTT. Encoded protein: CAWDRSVLMNTEAFF.

V usage is TRBV6-5 and J usage is TRBJ1-1; a weak D match, TRBD1 (5 bases). The V end lost 7 bases, the J end lost 0 bases, and 12 bases lay between the germline ends. Germline CDR1 and CDR2: MNHEY and SVGAGI. This CDR3 spans 14 amino acids. CDR3 amino acids: CASNKDILNTEAFF. The CDR3 DNA sequence: TGTGCCAGCAACAAGGACATCTTGAACACTGAAGCTTTCTTT.

The chain links TRBV7-2 to TRBJ2-2; no definite D call. There are 15 residues in the CDR3. The V gene's germline CDR1 is SGHTA and CDR2 FQGNSA. Trimming stripped 1 base from V and 1 base from J, with 7 bases between. CDR3 residues: CASSLDAGNTGELFF. The DNA for the CDR3 is TGTGCCAGCAGCTTAGATGCCGGGAACACCGGGGAGCTGTTTTTT.

About this clone itself: Within the sample, other DNA sequences also encode this same CDR3. The chain recombines TRBV28 with TRBJ2-1; 7 bases agree with TRBD2. Trimming removed 3 bases from V and 4 bases from J; junction bases left unmatched: 3. Per germline, CDR1 MDHEN and CDR2 SYDVKM. The CDR3 sequence is 14 residues long. CDR3 protein: CASSLQAGYNEQFF. The CDR3 nucleotides read TGTGCCAGCAGTTTGCAAGCGGGGTACAATGAGCAGTTCTTC. Full variable domain (remainder filled in from reference TRBV28 and TRBJ2-1): DVKVTQSSRYLVKRTGEKVFLECVQDMDHENMFWYRQDPGLGLRLIYFSYDVKMKEKGDIPEGYSVSREKKERFSLILESASTNQTSMYLCASSLQAGYNEQFFGPGTRLTVL.

The genes are TRBV6-5 and TRBJ1-2; D uncertain. The CDR3 length is 15 residues. CDR1 MNHEY and CDR2 SVGAGI come from the germline V gene. Trimming took off 1 base at V and 0 bases at J, with 9 bases between the two ends. CDR3 region: CASSYLGRTNYGYTF. The CDR3 coding sequence is TGTGCCAGCAGTTACTTGGGCAGGACTAACTATGGCTACACCTTC.

V gene TRBV6-1 combines with J gene TRBJ1-6; D is uncertain. The CDR3 length is 15 residues. The V end lost 1 base, the J end lost 6 bases, and 10 bases lay between the germline ends. Germline lookup yields CDR1 MNHNS and CDR2 SASEGT. The CDR3 here is CASSEDSFGNSPLHF. The DNA of the CDR3 is TGTGCCAGCAGTGAAGACAGCTTTGGTAATTCACCCCTCCACTTT.

This chain links TRBV4-3 with TRBJ2-7; D call uncertain. Deletions cut 0 bases from V and 6 bases from J, with 9 bases between. The CDR3 extends over 13 amino acids. The germline CDR1 and CDR2 sequences are LGHNA and YSLEER. The CDR3: CASSQDIEFEQYF. The CDR3 DNA reads TGCGCCAGCAGCCAAGATATTGAGTTCGAGCAGTACTTC.

The V and J genes are TRBV7-2 and TRBJ2-6; 8 bases align to TRBD1. V gave up 3 bases and J gave up 2 bases; unmatched junction bases: 6. Germline-derived CDR1 and CDR2 are SGHTA and FQGNSA. The CDR3 consists of 17 residues. CDR3 in amino acids: CASSFWGTGTGANVLTF. The CDR3 bases are TGTGCCAGCAGCTTCTGGGGGACAGGCACTGGGGCCAACGTCCTGACTTTC.

Turning to this clone: This CDR3 is also generated by other DNA sequences in the sample. The V gene is TRBV6-5, the J gene TRBJ2-6; D is ambiguous. The CDR3 sequence is 14 residues long. V lost 5 bases and J 1 base, leaving 6 bases between the germline ends. CDR1 MNHEY and CDR2 SVGAGI come from the germline V gene. CDR3 sequence reads: CASSLNSGANVLTF. CDR3 DNA: TGTGCCAGCAGTCTTAATTCTGGGGCCAACGTCCTGACTTTC.

The rearrangement links TRBV7-2 to TRBJ1-5; tentatively, D is TRBD1 (6 bases). Germline CDR1 SGHTA, CDR2 FQGNSA. Trimming took 3 bases from V and 4 from J, leaving 13 bases between them. The CDR3 consists of 15 residues. CDR3 DNA sequence: TGTGCCAGCAGCTTCATTCTACAGGGAAATCAGCCCCAGCATTTT. The encoded protein is CASSFILQGNQPQHF.

This clone was seen only once. J is TRBJ1-2 and V is TRBV9; D is unclear. The CDR3 length is 14 residues. CDR1 and CDR2 (germline): SGDLS, YYNGEE. V was trimmed by 0 bases and J by 3 bases, leaving 9 bases between them. The CDR3 coding sequence is TGTGCCAGCAGCGTAGACCAAAACTACTATGGCTACACCTTC. As protein: CASSVDQNYYGYTF. Combining the CDR3 with reference TRBV9 and TRBJ1-2 gives the whole variable domain DSGVTQTPKHLITATGQRVTLRCSPRSGDLSVYWYQQSLDQGLQFLIQYYNGEERAKGNILERFSAQQFPDLHSELNLSSLELGDSALYFCASSVDQNYYGYTFGSGTRLTVV.

The chain uses TRBV7-9 and TRBJ2-3, with D unresolved. V was shortened by 4 bases and J by 0 bases, with 8 bases between the two germline ends. Per germline, CDR1 SEHNR and CDR2 FQNEAQ (reference sequence). The CDR3 totals 14 residues. In nucleotides, the CDR3 is TGTGCCAGCAGCTCCCTGACTAGCACAGATACGCAGTATTTT. It translates to CASSSLTSTDTQYF.

This chain joins TRBV5-1 and TRBJ1-1; 7 bases line up with TRBD1. The CDR3 contains 16 residues. Trimming cost V 3 bases and J 0 bases; bases outside gene matches: 8. Per the germline V gene, CDR1 is SGHRS and CDR2 is YFSETQ. Here the CDR3 DNA reads TGCGCCAGCAGCTCGGGACAGCCCCCGGTGAACACTGAAGCTTTCTTT. Amino acid sequence: CASSSGQPPVNTEAFF. Complete variable domain (other parts from reference TRBV5-1 and TRBJ1-1): KAGVTQTPRYLIKTRGQQVTLSCSPISGHRSVSWYQQTPGQGLQFLFEYFSETQRNKGNFPGRFSGRQFSNSRSEMNVSTLELGDSALYLCASSSGQPPVNTEAFFGQGTRLTVV.

This clone was recorded only once. This rearrangement joins TRBV5-8 to TRBJ1-1; D perhaps matches TRBD1 (5 bases). This CDR3 contains 17 residues. Trimming cost V 7 bases and J 4 bases, with 26 bases left between them. The V gene's germline CDR1 is SGHTS and CDR2 YDEGEE. In DNA, the CDR3 is TGTGCCAGCCCTCCTTCAGGGAGGGATAGCAGCGGCACTGAAGCTTTCTTT. Protein product: CASPPSGRDSSGTEAFF. The variable domain in full, with the rest retrieved from reference TRBV5-8 and TRBJ1-1, is EAGVTQSPTHLIKTRGQQATLRCSPISGHTSVYWYQQALGLGLQFLLWYDEGEERNRGNFPPRFSGRQFPNYSSELNVNALELEDSALYLCASPPSGRDSSGTEAFFGQGTRLTVV.

V usage is TRBV4-2 and J usage is TRBJ1-5, with TRBD1 matching over 8 bases. CDR1 and CDR2 (germline): LGHNA, YNFKEQ. The CDR3 has 21 amino acids. J was trimmed by 1 base and V by 4 bases; bases with no gene match: 21. CDR3 nucleotide sequence: TGTGCCAGCAGCCTTGTTTTGGGTGGGTTTGGACAGGGTTTGAGCAATCAGCCCCAGCATTTT. Translating it yields CASSLVLGGFGQGLSNQPQHF.